This T cell receptor beta chain was recovered during a study of T cell repertoires in cytomegalovirus infection. TCRdb reprocessed the reads with MiXCR, giving one entry per CDR3 protein. This sample yields approximately 71,000 distinct CDR3 sequences, of which 3% to 4% are seen a single time; roughly a fifth belongs to the top ten. General study points: HLA-C-restricted TCR beta clonotypes specific for CMV led the ex vivo response.

This clonotype has a count of ten or more. The antigen is undetermined. Germline lookup yields CDR1 LGHNA and CDR2 YNFKEQ. V shed 4 bases, J shed 4 bases, and the junction held 4 bases outside the gene matches. The CDR3 spans 14 residues. This TCR was sampled from a human donor in good health (CMV status not recorded). Some clones in this sample may be carry-over from other donors' samples. The gene calls are TRBV4-2 and TRBJ1-1; TRBD1 aligns across 9 bases. Sample: PBMCs. The CDR3 region has the DNA TGTGCCAGCAGCCCGCCGGACAGGGGCACTGAAGCTTTCTTT. Amino acid sequence: CASSPPDRGTEAFF.